The 26 T cell receptor beta chains in this list originate from one sample, sequenced in a study of blood T cell repertoires in COVID-19. Produced via immunoSEQ multiplex PCR; TCRdb's table is partial and in-frame only. The sample has about 160,000 clones, 80% to 85% seen once. The specimen sequenced was peripheral blood. The receptor source for this set is a woman of 80 years or more with active or convalescent COVID-19.

The chain couples TRBV19 to TRBJ1-4; D ambiguous. The V end lost 3 bases, the J end lost 5 bases, and 22 bases lay between the germline ends. This CDR3 is built from 18 residues. The V gene's germline CDR1 is LNHDA and CDR2 SQIVND (reference sequence). CDR3 DNA: TGTGCCAGTAGTATTCCCAGCCAGGAACGGACTAAGAATGAAAAACTGTTTTTT. Translating gives CASSIPSQERTKNEKLFF.

The J gene is TRBJ1-1, the V gene TRBV20-1; 7 nucleotides align to TRBD1. The CDR3 spans 17 residues. J was trimmed by 1 base and V by 3 bases; bases with no gene match: 14. Germline V gene sequence: CDR1 DFQATT, CDR2 SNEGSKA (reference sequence). CDR3 DNA sequence: TGCAGTGCTAGTGGGGGACAGTTCCTGGGGAGGAACACTGAAGCTTTCTTT. Residues: CSASGGQFLGRNTEAFF.

V is TRBV9 and J is TRBJ2-1, with 10 bases fitting TRBD2. The CDR3 consists of 16 residues. Germline V gives CDR1 SGDLS, CDR2 YYNGEE. Unmatched junction bases numbered 4, after V lost 2 bases and J lost 2 bases. This chain's CDR3 is CASSVGTSGAYNEQFF. Written as DNA, the CDR3 is TGTGCCAGCAGCGTGGGTACTAGCGGGGCCTACAATGAGCAGTTCTTC.

This chain joins TRBV10-2 and TRBJ2-2; D is perhaps TRBD2 (6 bases). Looked up from germline, CDR1 is WSHSY and CDR2 is SAAADI. The CDR3 has 15 residues. Trimming cost V 5 bases and J 6 bases, with 16 bases left between them. The CDR3 nucleotides are TGCGCCAGCAGTCCTGGGCCTGCGGGATCCGGGGAGCTGTTTTTT. It yields the protein CASSPGPAGSGELFF.

This chain uses TRBV7-6 with TRBJ2-1, with a weak D call TRBD1 (7 bases). Germline V gene lookup returns CDR1 SGHVS and CDR2 FNYEAQ. This CDR3 contains 15 residues. V was cut by 5 bases and J by 8 bases, with 19 bases left in between. The CDR3 DNA sequence: TGTGCCAGCAGCCCCGGCAGGGCAGGGGGGCATGAGCAGTTCTTC. Protein product: CASSPGRAGGHEQFF.

The chain is built from TRBV6-5 and TRBJ1-2; D gene ambiguous. V lost 0 bases, J lost 3 bases, and 8 bases lay in between. The CDR3 extends over 14 amino acids. Germline V gene data show CDR1 as MNHEY and CDR2 as SVGAGI. Written as DNA, the CDR3 is TGTGCCAGCAGTTACTCGGAGGGTTACTATGGCTACACCTTC. This codes for CASSYSEGYYGYTF.

This clone appeared once. V gene TRBV11-2 combines with J gene TRBJ1-4; the match to TRBD1 covers 9 bases. Per germline, CDR1 SGHAT and CDR2 FQNNGV. V lost 0 bases, J lost 5 bases, and 1 base stayed unmatched. The CDR3 is 15 residues long. In DNA form, the CDR3 reads TGTGCCAGCAGCTTAGAGGGGACAGGGAATGAAAAACTGTTTTTT. Its protein is CASSLEGTGNEKLFF.

This chain uses TRBV5-5 with TRBJ1-5; perhaps TRBD1 as D (5 bases). This CDR3 is built from 12 residues. Germline V gene lookup returns CDR1 SGHKS and CDR2 YYEKEE (reference sequence). Trimming left V 2 bases short and J 8 bases short, with 8 bases between. CDR3 loop: CASSFGGKPQHF. The CDR3 nucleotides are TGTGCCAGCAGCTTCGGGGGGAAGCCCCAGCATTTT.

The chain recombines TRBV29-1 with TRBJ2-2; D may be TRBD1 (6 bases). In germline, CDR1 is SQVTM, CDR2 ANQGSEA. The V gene lost 4 bases and the J gene lost 2 bases, with 14 bases spanning the gap. The CDR3 length is 15 residues. CDR3 coding DNA: TGCAGCGTTGGATCCCAGGGGCTTAACACCGGGGAGCTGTTTTTT. This codes for CSVGSQGLNTGELFF.

The CDR3 is CASRLNQGSGTEAFF. The CDR3 nucleotides read TGTGCAAGTCGCTTAAATCAGGGAAGTGGCACTGAAGCTTTCTTT. The rearrangement joins TRBV12-2 to TRBJ1-1; no check of the table's D call, TRBD1, against the DNA was made. TRBV12-2 is reported as a pseudogene. The CDR3 is 15 amino acids.

The chain carries TRBV19 and TRBJ2-3, with 9 bases fitting TRBD2. The CDR3 consists of 17 residues. Germline V gives CDR1 LNHDA, CDR2 SQIVND (reference sequence). Germline trimming cut 5 bases from V and 2 bases from J; bases unmatched to any gene: 11. Here the CDR3 DNA reads TGTGCCAGTAGTTTTGGTAGCGGGGGACCAAACACAGATACGCAGTATTTT. Translation: CASSFGSGGPNTDTQYF.

The chain links TRBV4-3 to TRBJ1-6, with TRBD1 matching over 9 bases. The V and J ends lost 0 bases and 8 bases, in that order; junction bases with no gene match: 8. The CDR3 is 17 amino acids. In germline, CDR1 is LGHNA, CDR2 YSLEER. The CDR3 DNA reads TGCGCCAGCAGCCAAGATCTCGCCGGGACAGGGTATTCACCCCTCCACTTT. Its protein product is CASSQDLAGTGYSPLHF.

The V gene is TRBV19, the J gene TRBJ1-5; D uncertain. CDR3 length equals 14 residues. Germline V gene lookup returns CDR1 LNHDA and CDR2 SQIVND (reference sequence). Trimming took 8 bases from V and 4 from J, leaving 15 bases between them. The CDR3 is CASRPRPTNQPQHF. The CDR3 DNA sequence: TGTGCCAGTCGACCCCGACCGACTAATCAGCCCCAGCATTTT.

V is TRBV19 and J is TRBJ1-4; 7 nucleotides match TRBD1. Per germline, CDR1 LNHDA and CDR2 SQIVND (reference sequence). The V segment lost 7 bases and the J segment 0 bases; nucleotides outside the gene matches: 5. The CDR3 has 15 amino acids. The CDR3 sequence is CASTNTGATNEKLFF. As DNA, the CDR3 is TGTGCCAGTACCAATACAGGGGCAACTAATGAAAAACTGTTTTTT.

V gene TRBV4-3 combines with J gene TRBJ1-6, with a tentative D call TRBD1 (5 bases). Looked up from germline, CDR1 is LGHNA and CDR2 is YSLEER. CDR3 length equals 15 residues. V was shortened by 4 bases and J by 12 bases, with 19 bases between the two germline ends. CDR3 protein: CASSPSGGFIEPLHF. In DNA, the CDR3 is TGCGCCAGCAGCCCATCGGGGGGATTTATAGAACCCCTCCACTTT.

The chain employs TRBV6-1 and TRBJ2-5; D is unclear. This CDR3 is 12 amino acids long. CDR1 is MNHNS and CDR2 is SASEGT in the germline V gene. Trimming stripped 3 bases from V and 9 bases from J, with 11 bases between. In nucleotides, the CDR3 is TGTGCCAGCAGTGATGTACTTTTGGCCCAGTACTTC. Translating gives CASSDVLLAQYF.

The genes are TRBV10-3 and TRBJ2-1, with a weak D call TRBD1 (6 bases). Germline-derived CDR1 and CDR2 are ENHRY and SYGVKD. The germline V and J ends were trimmed by 8 bases and 3 bases, with 11 bases remaining between them. This CDR3 comprises 13 residues. The CDR3 coding sequence is TGTGCCATCCGTCCGGACAGCTACAATGAGCAGTTCTTC. Its translation is CAIRPDSYNEQFF.

The rearrangement links TRBV7-9 to TRBJ2-3; D possibly corresponds to TRBD2 (5 bases). The CDR3 loop spans 14 amino acids. Trimming took off 3 bases at V and 4 bases at J, with 11 bases between the two ends. Germline CDR1 reads SEHNR; CDR2 reads FQNEAQ (reference sequence). CDR3 bases: TGTGCCAGCAGCTTCCGCCTACTAGCAGATACGCAGTATTTT. Translation gives CASSFRLLADTQYF. Variable domain in full (rest from reference TRBV7-9 and TRBJ2-3): DTGVSQNPRHKITKRGQNVTFRCDPISEHNRLYWYRQTLGQGPEFLTYFQNEAQLEKSRLLSDRFSAERPKGSFSTLEIQRTEQGDSAMYLCASSFRLLADTQYFGPGTRLTVL.

The chain has TRBV19 and TRBJ1-2; a weak D match, TRBD1 (5 bases). V shed 5 bases and J shed 2 bases, with 12 bases lying between them. CDR1 LNHDA and CDR2 SQIVND come from the germline V gene (reference sequence). The CDR3 totals 14 residues. In DNA form, the CDR3 reads TGTGCCAGTAGTTCCCAGGGCCTAAACTATGGCTACACCTTC. Encoded protein: CASSSQGLNYGYTF. The full variable domain, in which reference TRBV19 and TRBJ1-2 provide the parts outside the CDR3, is DGGITQSPKYLFRKEGQNVTLSCEQNLNHDAMYWYRQDPGQGLRLIYYSQIVNDFQKGDIAEGYSVSREKKESFPLTVTSAQKNPTAFYLCASSSQGLNYGYTFGSGTRLTVV.

CDR3 DNA: TGTGCCAGCAGTTTGGCGGCTAGCGGGGGTGGAAAGACCCAGTACTTC. This sequence encodes CASSLAASGGGKTQYF. V and J are TRBV28 and TRBJ2-5, with TRBD2 matching 10 bases. This CDR3 spans 16 amino acids. Trimming removed 3 bases from V and 6 bases from J; junction bases left unmatched: 10. In germline, CDR1 is MDHEN, CDR2 SYDVKM.

A few counts support this clone. This chain joins TRBV27 and TRBJ1-3; 8 bases fit TRBD1. The CDR3 is 14 amino acids. CDR1 is MNHEY, CDR2 SMNVEV, per germline (reference sequence). V lost 5 bases, J lost 2 bases, and 2 bases stayed unmatched. This chain's CDR3 is CASSTTGAGNTIYF. CDR3 in DNA: TGTGCCAGCAGTACGACAGGGGCTGGAAACACCATATATTTT.

This chain joins TRBV3-1 (or the pseudogene TRBV3-2) and TRBJ2-7; TRBD1 might be the D (6 bases). CDR1 and CDR2 (germline): LGHDT, YNNKEL (reference sequence). This CDR3 spans 13 amino acids. Trimming removed 1 base at V and 9 bases at J, with 13 bases between. In DNA form, the CDR3 reads TGTGCCAGCAGCCAAGCAGGGGACAAGGTGCAGTACTTC. As protein: CASSQAGDKVQYF.

Written as DNA, the CDR3 is TGTGCCAGCAGCTCACAGGGGGCAAATTCACCCCTCCACTTT. It encodes CASSSQGANSPLHF. This chain links TRBV7-9 with TRBJ1-6; 9 bases map to TRBD1. CDR1 and CDR2 (germline): SEHNR, FQNEAQ (reference sequence). V trimming: 4 bases; J trimming: 7 bases; junction bases outside the gene matches: 2. This CDR3 has 14 residues.

J is TRBJ2-1 and V is TRBV4-3, with TRBD2 identical over 15 bases. V gave up 0 bases and J gave up 1 base; unmatched junction bases: 13. The CDR3 is made up of 22 amino acids. Germline CDR1 reads LGHNA; CDR2 reads YSLEER. The CDR3 DNA sequence: TGCGCCAGCAGCCAAGAGACTGGGGCCGGACTAGCGGGGGGGAATTCCTACAATGAGCAGTTCTTC. The encoded protein is CASSQETGAGLAGGNSYNEQFF.

V and J are TRBV29-1 and TRBJ1-1; D is perhaps TRBD1 (5 bases). With 5 bases removed from V and 3 bases from J, the gap between germline ends came to 10 bases. Germline V gene lookup returns CDR1 SQVTM and CDR2 ANQGSEA. The CDR3 sequence is 12 residues long. In DNA form, the CDR3 reads TGCAGCGTTTTAGGGGTTGACACTGAAGCTTTCTTT. It specifies CSVLGVDTEAFF. Drawing the rest from reference TRBV29-1 and TRBJ1-1, the complete variable domain is SAVISQKPSRDICQRGTSLTIQCQVDSQVTMMFWYRQQPGQSLTLIATANQGSEATYESGFVIDKFPISRPNLTFSTLTVSNMSPEDSSIYLCSVLGVDTEAFFGQGTRLTVV.

V and J are TRBV7-9 and TRBJ1-6; 7 bases match TRBD1. The CDR3 is 16 amino acids. Germline V lookup: CDR1 SEHNR, CDR2 FQNEAQ (reference sequence). V lost 1 base to trimming and J lost 7 bases; unmatched junction nucleotides: 7. This CDR3 reads CASSLGAGTVNSPLHF. The CDR3 DNA reads as TGTGCCAGCAGCTTAGGGGCCGGGACAGTAAATTCACCCCTCCACTTT.